This T cell receptor beta chain was sequenced in a study of beta chain features in type 1 diabetes (dated by TCRdb to between 2017 and 2018). Looking at the study overall: Mean age, gender distribution, total cell number and subset yield were not different between patients and healthy donors. Regulatory and stem cell-like memory subsets were isolated from only 8 patients and roughly eight healthy donors, whereas naive and central memory subsets came from all 30 or so donors. The study compared the TCRB repertoires of sorted circulating CD4+ T cell subsets in recently diagnosed type 1 diabetes patients with those in matched healthy donors. A total of 90 million to 130 million sorted cells were examined across all samples, and a strong correlation was observed between cell number per subset and RNA yield.

Each donor gave one peripheral blood draw, averaging around 120 mL, which was collected into heparinised tubes. A BD FACSAria II was used to sort naive, central memory, regulatory and stem cell-like memory CD4+ T cells with a panel that included CD45RO, CCR7, CD25, CD127, CD95 and CD27. A purity above 95% was achieved for all sorted populations. PBMCs were separated immediately by Lymphoprep density gradient centrifugation and were stained directly, without being cultured. To minimize batch effects, samples were stained and sorted in pairs, one healthy donor with one patient per experiment. Turning to this clone: Which antigen it targets is not known. Per-base qualities were not stored, and no clone one base away is much larger.

The research as a whole found: PCR may preferentially amplify shorter templates, but because patient and control samples were amplified and corrected together, any resulting skew would affect both groups equally. Naive, central memory and regulatory TCRB repertoires appeared to be more similar among patients than among healthy donors. Because the HLA sub-analyses included only small numbers of individuals, any influence of HLA type on TCRB rearrangement was left unresolved. In all four CD4+ subsets, TCRB CDR3 length was moderately but significantly shorter in type 1 diabetes patients. At VDJ recombination sites, type 1 diabetes patients had fewer insertions and more deleted nucleotides, which implies abnormalities in thymic rearrangement. Sequencing cDNA rather than genomic DNA could over-represent highly expressing activated cells, although activation and CD3 levels did not differ between groups.

All of the isolated RNA was reverse transcribed with the High Capacity cDNA Reverse Transcription Kit, so expressed TCRB transcripts were sequenced. Deep immunoSEQ sequencing was applied to naive, central memory and regulatory T cell samples, giving an average of roughly 3.5 million total reads per sample. Sorted cells were lysed in RLT buffer, and RNA was extracted using DNase-treated RNeasy Micro or Mini kits according to cell number. To prevent cross-contamination, each cell subset was processed individually, whereas patient and healthy donor samples were processed jointly. Using the immunoSEQ multiplex PCR, TCRB sequences were amplified from cDNA into 87-bp fragments spanning the CDR3 region. Amplicons were sequenced on the Illumina HiSeq platform. Under the source paper's analysis protocol: PCR bias was corrected computationally using synthetic template baselines, and reads within Hamming distance 2 were collapsed, with unmergeable singletons discarded. Reads were aligned to IMGT to assign V, D and J genes, CDR3 length, and insertions or deletions at six rearrangement sites. Within each subset, clonotype counts were normalized to sorted cell number, and only after that were true diversity and Gini coefficients computed with the tcR R package. Repertoire sharing was quantified using the overlap coefficient calculated on TCRB nucleotide sequences. The immuneACCESS repertoire file appears here via TCRdb, limited to in-frame rearrangements. These files lack a portion of the clones; in checked studies, under half of the deficit traces to unresolved V genes, and the cause of the others is not known. The V and J calls and clone size were taken over from that table, and D and trimming were inferred from the DNA. The sample records roughly 50,000 clones, around 45% of which are singletons. The ten largest make up more than 1.4% of the sample.

From a lookup of the germline V gene, CDR1 and CDR2 are SGHTA and FQGNSA. The V end gives up 5 bases and the J end 4 bases, leaving 8 bases in the junction not matched to a gene. Measured from the cysteine to the phenylalanine, the CDR3 is 15 residues long. Solely the CDR3 DNA is kept, with 45 bases framed from the first base. The sequence links TRBV7-2 to TRBJ2-5; 9 central nucleotides agree with TRBD1. This TCR was recovered from a man aged 25 to 40 with type 1 diabetes. Sequenced sample: Tregs from blood. The cell subset or site label here, explained by the study, means: regulatory CD4+ T cells. CDR3 protein: CASSPRTGVIETQYF. The nucleotide sequence is given as TGTGCCAGCAGCCCACGGACAGGGGTCATAGAGACCCAGTACTTC.